The 28 T cell receptor beta chains reported below all come from one sample, sequenced in a study of control samples from healthy donors and cancer patients. TCRdb's table, derived via immunoSEQ multiplex PCR, lists solely in-frame clones and lacks some. The sample has tens of thousands of clones; more than 85% are singletons. The material sequenced was blood. The source of these receptors is a woman younger than 45 in good health.

The chain couples TRBV5-5 to TRBJ2-1; 9 positions match TRBD1. The CDR3 sequence is 16 residues long. Germline CDR1 reads SGHKS; CDR2 reads YYEKEE (reference sequence). J gave up 1 base and V 4 bases, and 6 bases lay outside the gene matches. DNA for the CDR3: TGTGCCAGCAGCGAGGGACAGGGAAAATCCTACAATGAGCAGTTCTTC. This sequence encodes CASSEGQGKSYNEQFF.

V usage is TRBV6-6 and J usage is TRBJ1-1; D is ambiguous. V was cut by 8 bases and J by 1 base, with 11 bases left in between. The CDR3 totals 13 residues. The germline V gene encodes CDR1 MNHNY and CDR2 SVGAGI (reference sequence). The CDR3 DNA reads TGTGCCAGCGCTATTTCCGAGAACACTGAAGCTTTCTTT. Encoded protein: CASAISENTEAFF.

This clone was recorded a few times. The V and J genes are TRBV7-2 and TRBJ2-5, with 7 nucleotides matching TRBD2. This CDR3 contains 16 residues. CDR1 and CDR2 from the germline V gene are SGHTA and FQGNSA. With V trimmed by 5 bases and J by 4 bases, 13 bases remained unmatched. CDR3 residues: CASSASIGGGLETQYF. The CDR3 nucleotides are TGTGCCAGCAGCGCGAGCATTGGCGGGGGTTTAGAGACCCAGTACTTC.

In its sample, this clone was seen once. CDR3 bases: TGTGCCAGCAGCCAAGATAGGGGACTCGAAGTCGGCGGCTACACCTTC. Translation gives CASSQDRGLEVGGYTF. The rearrangement links TRBV14 to TRBJ1-2; D perhaps matches TRBD1 (5 bases). This CDR3 region has 16 residues. The germline V and J ends were trimmed by 0 bases and 8 bases, with 19 bases remaining between them. Per the germline V gene, CDR1 is SGHDN and CDR2 is FVKESK. The complete variable domain, with remaining parts taken from reference TRBV14 and TRBJ1-2, reads EAGVTQFPSHSVIEKGQTVTLRCDPISGHDNLYWYRRVMGKEIKFLLHFVKESKQDESGMPNNRFLAERTGGTYSTLKVQPAELEDSGVYFCASSQDRGLEVGGYTFGSGTRLTVV.

CDR3 amino acids: CASSYLLPLAGDLYEQYF. The CDR3 DNA reads TGTGCCAGCAGCTACCTACTCCCTCTAGCGGGAGATTTGTACGAGCAGTACTTC. The chain is built from TRBV7-3 and TRBJ2-7; 10 nucleotides agree with TRBD2. The trim removed 4 bases at V and 4 bases at J, leaving 16 bases unmatched. The CDR3 loop spans 18 amino acids. CDR1 is SGHTA, CDR2 FQGTGA, per germline.

This chain links TRBV7-9 with TRBJ1-1; no clear D. Looked up from germline, CDR1 is SEHNR and CDR2 is FQNEAQ (reference sequence). Trimming removed 1 base at V and 3 bases at J, with 9 bases between. The CDR3 runs to 14 residues. The CDR3, as DNA: TGTGCCAGCAGCTTAGGCCAGACCCACACTGAAGCTTTCTTT. Translation gives CASSLGQTHTEAFF. The complete variable domain, with remaining parts taken from reference TRBV7-9 and TRBJ1-1, reads DTGVSQNPRHKITKRGQNVTFRCDPISEHNRLYWYRQTLGQGPEFLTYFQNEAQLEKSRLLSDRFSAERPKGSFSTLEIQRTEQGDSAMYLCASSLGQTHTEAFFGQGTRLTVV.

V usage is TRBV4-1 and J usage is TRBJ1-4, with TRBD1 identical over 11 bases. This CDR3 region has 16 residues. The germline V gene encodes CDR1 MGHRA and CDR2 YSYEKL. V gave up 5 bases and J gave up 4 bases; unmatched junction bases: 6. CDR3 sequence reads: CASSSGQGADNEKLFF. Written as DNA, the CDR3 is TGCGCCAGCAGCAGTGGACAGGGGGCTGATAATGAAAAACTGTTTTTT.

This clone has only a few counts. The rearrangement uses TRBV5-1 and TRBJ1-1; D unclear. Per the germline V gene, CDR1 is SGHRS and CDR2 is YFSETQ. Trimming took off 2 bases at V and 1 base at J, with 12 bases between the two ends. There are 15 residues in the CDR3. CDR3 nucleotides: TGCGCCAGCAGCTTAGCGGGGAGAAAGAACACTGAAGCTTTCTTT. Its protein product is CASSLAGRKNTEAFF.

V and J are TRBV5-1 and TRBJ2-3; the D gene is possibly TRBD2 (6 bases). The CDR3 is 15 amino acids. Germline CDR1 and CDR2: SGHRS and YFSETQ. V was pared by 4 bases and J by 5 bases, with 17 bases between. The CDR3 sequence: CASSGGTLFRDTQYF. The CDR3 nucleotides are TGCGCCAGCAGCGGCGGGACCCTGTTTCGAGATACGCAGTATTTT.

CDR3 sequence (DNA): TGTGCCAGCAGCGCCCAAGGAGACCTCGTTCAAGAGACCCAGTACTTC. Residues: CASSAQGDLVQETQYF. The J gene is TRBJ2-5, the V gene TRBV9; D is unresolved. Trimming removed 3 bases from V and 2 bases from J, with 17 bases in between. The CDR3 is 16 residues long. Germline values: CDR1 SGDLS, CDR2 YYNGEE.

The chain recombines TRBV2 with TRBJ1-5, with D maybe TRBD1 (5 bases). The CDR3 covers 16 residues. Trimming took 2 bases from V and 1 from J, leaving 12 bases between them. Germline V gene lookup returns CDR1 SNHLY and CDR2 FYNNEI. CDR3 sequence: CASSESGTKSNQPQHF. The DNA for the CDR3 is TGTGCCAGCAGTGAATCCGGGACTAAGAGCAATCAGCCCCAGCATTTT.

The rearrangement joins TRBV10-1 to TRBJ2-7; D is perhaps TRBD2 (6 bases). CDR3 length: 13 amino acids. CDR1 WNHNN and CDR2 SYGVQD come from the germline V gene (reference sequence). Trimming removed 11 bases from V and 3 bases from J, with 17 bases in between. The CDR3 DNA reads TGCGCCGGAACGGGAGACACGGACTACGAGCAGTACTTC. Protein: CAGTGDTDYEQYF.

This clone occurred a few times. This chain connects TRBV10-3 to TRBJ2-3; D may match TRBD1 or TRBD2 (6 bases each). The germline V gene has CDR1 ENHRY and CDR2 SYGVKD. CDR3 length: 16 amino acids. Deletions cut 8 bases from V and 0 bases from J, with 18 bases between. CDR3 sequence reads: CAIGGHTLTSTDTQYF. The CDR3, as DNA: TGTGCCATCGGGGGGCACACCTTAACTAGCACAGATACGCAGTATTTT.

This clone was picked up one time. V is TRBV6-5 and J is TRBJ1-1; possibly TRBD1 for D (6 bases). Per germline, CDR1 MNHEY and CDR2 SVGAGI. The V end was cut by 6 bases, the J end by 4 bases, with 15 bases between. The CDR3 length is 14 residues. The CDR3 coding sequence is TGTGCCAGCAGGCGGACAGCCCAAGGCACTGAAGCTTTCTTT. Translated: CASRRTAQGTEAFF.

The V call is TRBV6-5, the J call TRBJ2-1; D remains ambiguous. Per the germline V gene, CDR1 is MNHEY and CDR2 is SVGAGI. The CDR3 length is 13 residues. The V end lost 0 bases, the J end lost 15 bases, and 15 bases lay between the germline ends. CDR3 coding DNA: TGTGCCAGCAGTTACTCGAGGCAGTCTGATCCGTTCTTC. It encodes CASSYSRQSDPFF.

The chain joins TRBV27 to TRBJ1-5; no reliable D call. The CDR3 is made up of 15 amino acids. V lost 5 bases and J 1 base, leaving 12 bases between the germline ends. Germline V gene lookup returns CDR1 MNHEY and CDR2 SMNVEV (reference sequence). The CDR3 DNA follows: TGTGCCAGCAGTCCCGCTTCCGGGAGCAATCAGCCCCAGCATTTT. Translating gives CASSPASGSNQPQHF.

This clone was counted a few times. CDR3 amino acids: CASSQSLAGDQPQHF. The DNA of the CDR3 is TGTGCCAGCAGCCAATCTCTGGCAGGGGATCAGCCCCAGCATTTT. This sequence joins TRBV4-2 and TRBJ1-5; tentative D call: TRBD1 (6 bases). CDR1 is LGHNA and CDR2 is YNFKEQ in the germline V gene. This CDR3 has 15 residues. V lost 2 bases to trimming and J lost 5 bases, with 13 bases between them.

This sequence joins TRBV19 and TRBJ1-3, with D unclear. This CDR3 is built from 15 residues. The germline gives CDR1 LNHDA, CDR2 SQIVND (reference sequence). V was trimmed by 6 bases and J by 1 base, leaving 13 bases between them. DNA for the CDR3: TGTGCCAGTAGATCCGCTAGGAGATCTGGAAACACCATATATTTT. Protein sequence: CASRSARRSGNTIYF.

The chain links TRBV6-5 to TRBJ1-2, with 8 bases matching TRBD1. This CDR3 is 15 amino acids long. Germline CDR1 MNHEY, CDR2 SVGAGI. V lost 6 bases to trimming and J lost 7 bases; unmatched junction nucleotides: 13. As DNA, the CDR3 is TGTGCCAGCAGGCTGACCGGGACAGGAGGTTCTGGCTACACCTTC. Its translation is CASRLTGTGGSGYTF.

This clone was recorded a few times. The chain carries TRBV5-1 and TRBJ1-1, with a tentative D call TRBD1 (6 bases). Germline CDR1 and CDR2: SGHRS and YFSETQ. Trimming left V 4 bases short and J 3 bases short, with 13 bases between. This CDR3 comprises 14 residues. The CDR3 here is CASSRSPGDTEAFF. The CDR3 DNA reads TGCGCCAGCAGCCGAAGCCCAGGGGACACTGAAGCTTTCTTT. The variable domain in full, with the rest retrieved from reference TRBV5-1 and TRBJ1-1, is KAGVTQTPRYLIKTRGQQVTLSCSPISGHRSVSWYQQTPGQGLQFLFEYFSETQRNKGNFPGRFSGRQFSNSRSEMNVSTLELGDSALYLCASSRSPGDTEAFFGQGTRLTVV.

V gene TRBV12-5 combines with J gene TRBJ1-4; D unclear. This CDR3 is built from 14 residues. Germline loops: CDR1 LGHNT, CDR2 FRNRAP. V was pared by 1 base and J by 7 bases, with 10 bases between. The CDR3 DNA reads as TGTGCTAGTGGTTTGGGAGCCGAGGTTGAAAAACTGTTTTTT. Translating it yields CASGLGAEVEKLFF.

CDR3 sequence (DNA): TGTGCCAGCGGACAGGGGGCGCGATACACTGAAGCTTTCTTT. It encodes CASGQGARYTEAFF. The rearrangement joins TRBV6-5 to TRBJ1-1; 11 nucleotides match TRBD1. V trimming: 8 bases; J trimming: 3 bases; junction bases outside the gene matches: 5. The CDR3 loop spans 14 amino acids. Germline values: CDR1 MNHEY, CDR2 SVGAGI.

This clone was seen just once. This chain joins TRBV29-1 and TRBJ1-1, with TRBD1 matching over 7 bases. The CDR3 is 13 amino acids. J lost 5 bases, V lost 1 base, and 4 bases had no gene match. CDR1 and CDR2 from the germline V gene are SQVTM and ANQGSEA. CDR3 DNA: TGCAGCGTTGAAGTCAGGGGGGCTACTGAAGCTTTCTTT. Protein: CSVEVRGATEAFF.

CDR3 in DNA: TGTGCCAGCAGCCAAGCCTACAGGGGACATCCCCTCCACTTT. This encodes CASSQAYRGHPLHF. The V call is TRBV3-1 (or the pseudogene TRBV3-2), the J call TRBJ1-6; 7 bases are a match to TRBD1. Looked up from germline, CDR1 is LGHDT and CDR2 is YNNKEL (reference sequence). The CDR3 runs to 14 residues. The V gene end was trimmed by 1 base and the J gene end by 13 bases; junction bases not matched to a gene: 7.

The CDR3 is CASSLNQGPQETQYF. The CDR3 bases are TGTGCCAGCAGTTTAAACCAGGGGCCCCAAGAGACCCAGTACTTC. The rearrangement links TRBV28 to TRBJ2-5; D may be TRBD1 (6 bases). CDR1 and CDR2 (germline): MDHEN, SYDVKM. The V gene lost 2 bases and the J gene lost 1 base, with 11 bases spanning the gap. The CDR3 extends over 15 amino acids.

This chain connects TRBV11-3 to TRBJ2-5; no reliable D call. The CDR3 consists of 14 residues. Germline lookup yields CDR1 SGHNT and CDR2 YENEEA. The V end was cut by 1 base, the J end by 4 bases, with 10 bases between. In nucleotides, the CDR3 is TGTGCCAGCAGCTTAGGTTTGGGCCGAGAGACCCAGTACTTC. Its translation: CASSLGLGRETQYF.

The chain has TRBV27 and TRBJ1-4; 8 bases agree with TRBD1. CDR1 and CDR2 from the germline V gene are MNHEY and SMNVEV (reference sequence). CDR3 length equals 14 residues. With 1 base clipped from V and 8 bases from J, the junction kept 3 bases outside the gene matches. In DNA, the CDR3 is TGTGCCAGCAGTTTATTCAGGGGGCAGGAAAAACTGTTTTTT. As protein: CASSLFRGQEKLFF.

The V gene is TRBV29-1, the J gene TRBJ2-3, with 10 bases lining up with TRBD2. V trimming: 3 bases; J trimming: 6 bases; junction bases outside the gene matches: 9. The CDR3 totals 15 residues. Germline V gene sequence: CDR1 SQVTM, CDR2 ANQGSEA. Here the CDR3 reads CSVDPLAGVGDTQYF. The CDR3 DNA follows: TGCAGCGTTGATCCCCTAGCGGGAGTAGGTGATACGCAGTATTTT.